This T cell receptor beta chain was sequenced for a study of T cells after somatic rescue of genetic block. Trimming took off 7 bases at V and 6 bases at J, with 19 bases between the two ends. The CDR3 loop spans 15 amino acids. CDR1 and CDR2 (germline): MNHNS, SASEGT. The repertoire was sequenced with immunoSEQ multiplex PCR; TCRdb's copy has only in-frame clones and lacks some. This table holds roughly 120,000 clones, just over 90% found once. The chain is built from TRBV6-1 and TRBJ1-5, with D possibly TRBD1 on 6 matching bases. Sequencing input: peripheral blood mononuclear cells (PBMCs). This receptor was obtained from a woman aged 18-29 years. The CDR3 DNA reads TGTGCCAGCAAAGGCCGACAGGCCGGTGGTCAGCCCCAGCATTTT. Protein product: CASKGRQAGGQPQHF.